These 17 T cell receptor beta chains came from one sample sequenced in a study of T cell responses to AZD1222 COVID-19 vaccine. Repertoires were generated with immunoSEQ multiplex PCR, while TCRdb's copy carries only in-frame clones and drops some. The table shows 60,000 to 80,000 clones, with around 80% occurring only once. The sample in question was peripheral blood, obtained 28 days after the second AZD1222 dose. The receptors originated from an adult who received the AZD1222 COVID-19 vaccine.

The chain links TRBV27 to TRBJ2-1; 13 nucleotides line up with TRBD2. Germline CDR1 MNHEY, CDR2 SMNVEV (reference sequence). This CDR3 contains 16 residues. With V trimmed by 5 bases and J by 9 bases, 10 bases remained unmatched. CDR3 loop: CASSPQLAGGRSEQFF. The DNA of the CDR3 is TGTGCCAGCAGTCCCCAACTAGCGGGAGGGCGGAGTGAGCAGTTCTTC.

The rearrangement joins TRBV5-6 to TRBJ2-7, with D perhaps TRBD2 (7 bases). The CDR3 runs 14 residues. The V gene's germline CDR1 is SGHDT and CDR2 YYEEEE. V lost 1 base, J lost 3 bases, and 11 bases lay in between. The DNA for the CDR3 is TGTGCCAGCAGCTTGTGGGGGGGCGGCTACGAGCAGTACTTC. Translation gives CASSLWGGGYEQYF.

This rearrangement joins TRBV12-3 or TRBV12-4 to TRBJ1-4, with no clear D. V lost 1 base and J lost 7, with 4 bases in between. This CDR3 comprises 12 residues. The CDR3 loop reads CASSLGTEKLFF. The CDR3, as DNA: TGTGCCAGCAGTTTAGGGACTGAAAAACTGTTTTTT.

This sequence joins TRBV28 and TRBJ2-5, with D hard to call. The germline V gene has CDR1 MDHEN and CDR2 SYDVKM. This CDR3 spans 12 amino acids. Trimming shortened V by 8 bases and J by 2 bases, and 9 bases separated the two germline ends. The CDR3 sequence is CASLDTQETQYF. CDR3 coding DNA: TGTGCCAGCCTAGATACTCAAGAGACCCAGTACTTC.

The J gene is TRBJ2-7, the V gene TRBV7-8; a possible D gene is TRBD1 (5 bases). CDR1 and CDR2 (germline): SGHVS, FQNEAQ. This CDR3 is built from 16 residues. V was cut by 1 base and J by 1 base, with 14 bases left in between. The CDR3 DNA reads TGTGCCAGCAGCTTAGAGGGGTGGCAGGATTCCTACGAGCAGTACTTC. This gives the protein CASSLEGWQDSYEQYF.

This chain joins TRBV7-2 and TRBJ2-2; D is uncertain. Germline assignment: CDR1 SGHTA and CDR2 FQGNSA. The germline V and J ends were trimmed by 5 bases and 1 base, with 8 bases remaining between them. The CDR3 is made up of 14 amino acids. CDR3 sequence: CASSPVLNTGELFF. The CDR3 DNA reads as TGTGCCAGCAGCCCCGTGTTGAACACCGGGGAGCTGTTTTTT.

The chain uses TRBV23-1 and TRBJ2-5, with D hard to call. TRBV23-1 has ORF status, its function being uncertain. The CDR3 contains 15 residues. The V gene lost 8 bases and the J gene lost 0 bases, with 16 bases spanning the gap. The CDR3 nucleotides are TGCGCCAGCTTTTGGGCCCCAGGTAACCAAGAGACCCAGTACTTC. Encoded protein: CASFWAPGNQETQYF.

V gene TRBV5-4 combines with J gene TRBJ1-4, with D perhaps TRBD1 (6 bases). Germline-derived CDR1 and CDR2 are SGHNT and YYREEE (reference sequence). Trimming stripped 5 bases from V and 8 bases from J, with 13 bases between. The CDR3 has 13 residues. The CDR3 nucleotides are TGTGCCAGCAGGAGGGGACAAGAAGAAAAACTGTTTTTT. Amino acids: CASRRGQEEKLFF.

The V and J genes are TRBV18 and TRBJ2-1, with D possibly being TRBD1 (5 bases). The ends were cut back, 3 bases at V and 5 bases at J, with 11 bases in the middle. This CDR3 region has 14 residues. CDR1 is KGHSH and CDR2 is LQKENI in the germline V gene. The CDR3 protein is CASSPRQSNNEQFF. In nucleotides, the CDR3 is TGTGCCAGCTCACCCCGACAGAGCAACAATGAGCAGTTCTTC.

This clone appeared a few times. The chain is built from TRBV7-9 and TRBJ2-7; D remains unclear. The V end lost 5 bases, the J end lost 1 base, and 9 bases lay between the germline ends. CDR3 length equals 13 residues. Germline CDR1 and CDR2: SEHNR and FQNEAQ (reference sequence). The CDR3 DNA reads as TGTGCCAGCAGCGGCATGGGGTCCTACGAGCAGTACTTC. As protein: CASSGMGSYEQYF.

The chain has TRBV10-3 and TRBJ2-2, with D possibly matching TRBD1 (6 bases). CDR1 and CDR2 from the germline V gene are ENHRY and SYGVKD. The germline V and J ends were trimmed by 4 bases and 5 bases, with 14 bases remaining between them. This CDR3 spans 15 amino acids. This CDR3 is CAISGQGQGTGELFF. The CDR3 region has the DNA TGTGCCATCAGTGGCCAGGGGCAAGGGACCGGGGAGCTGTTTTTT.

The rearrangement joins TRBV5-6 to TRBJ2-7; no clear D. Looked up from germline, CDR1 is SGHDT and CDR2 is YYEEEE. V was clipped by 4 bases and J by 1 base, with 6 bases between them. The CDR3 extends over 12 amino acids. The CDR3, as DNA: TGTGCCAGCAGCGGGAATTCCTACGAGCAGTACTTC. Protein sequence: CASSGNSYEQYF. The full variable domain, its missing parts supplied by reference TRBV5-6 and TRBJ2-7, is DAGVTQSPTHLIKTRGQQVTLRCSPKSGHDTVSWYQQALGQGPQFIFQYYEEEERQRGNFPDRFSGHQFPNYSSELNVNALLLGDSALYLCASSGNSYEQYFGPGTRLTVT.

The chain is built from TRBV9 and TRBJ2-1; perhaps TRBD2 as D (6 bases). CDR3 length: 15 amino acids. Trimming left V 4 bases short and J 4 bases short, with 15 bases between. Per the germline V gene, CDR1 is SGDLS and CDR2 is YYNGEE. Written as DNA, the CDR3 is TGTGCCAGCAGCCCCGATGGGACTTCTTACAATGAGCAGTTCTTC. Protein sequence: CASSPDGTSYNEQFF.

V usage is TRBV5-1 and J usage is TRBJ1-3; D is unclear. The CDR3 spans 15 residues. Trimming removed 4 bases at V and 4 bases at J, with 15 bases between. Germline V gene sequence: CDR1 SGHRS, CDR2 YFSETQ. CDR3 region: CASSVGPGEGNTIYF. The DNA for the CDR3 is TGCGCCAGCAGCGTAGGGCCTGGTGAGGGAAACACCATATATTTT.

CDR3 sequence reads: CSVDVEYTGELFF. The CDR3 DNA follows: TGCAGCGTTGACGTGGAGTACACCGGGGAGCTGTTTTTT. This sequence joins TRBV29-1 and TRBJ2-2, with unresolved D. CDR3 length equals 13 residues. Germline loops: CDR1 SQVTM, CDR2 ANQGSEA. V gave up 3 bases and J gave up 3 bases, with 8 bases separating them.

V is TRBV3-1 (or the pseudogene TRBV3-2) and J is TRBJ2-2; D possibly corresponds to TRBD2 (6 bases). Germline assignment: CDR1 LGHDT and CDR2 YNNKEL (reference sequence). Trimming stripped 3 bases from V and 6 bases from J, with 11 bases between. This CDR3 comprises 14 residues. In DNA, the CDR3 is TGTGCCAGCAGCCACGAAGCTAGCGCCGGGGAGCTGTTTTTT. It specifies CASSHEASAGELFF.

The V call is TRBV18, the J call TRBJ1-3, with D possibly TRBD1 on 6 matching bases. This CDR3 has 17 residues. Germline values: CDR1 KGHSH, CDR2 LQKENI. The V and J ends lost 3 bases and 0 bases respectively, with 15 bases between them. The CDR3 DNA is TGTGCCAGCTCACCTGGCGGTACAGGGACCTCTGGAAACACCATATATTTT. It encodes CASSPGGTGTSGNTIYF.